Presented here are 10 T cell receptor beta chains from one specimen sequenced in a study of blood T cell repertoires in COVID-19. Profiling relied on immunoSEQ multiplex PCR, and the TCRdb table lists in-frame clones only, not all of them. Among about 200,000 clones listed, 80% were seen once. Sequenced sample: peripheral blood. All receptors derive from a human donor in a cohort sampled during active COVID-19.

V is TRBV12-5 and J is TRBJ2-7; 7 bases are a match to TRBD2. This CDR3 region has 16 residues. V lost 7 bases and J lost 2; bases outside the gene matches: 14. The germline V gene has CDR1 LGHNT and CDR2 FRNRAP. This CDR3 is CASALTTAGATYEQYF. The CDR3 region has the DNA TGTGCTAGTGCCCTCACGACGGCGGGAGCAACCTACGAGCAGTACTTC.

This chain uses TRBV28 with TRBJ1-1; D is uncertain. V shed 2 bases and J shed 0 bases, with 19 bases lying between them. The CDR3 sequence is 18 residues long. Germline CDR1 MDHEN, CDR2 SYDVKM. CDR3 in amino acids: CASSLKKKWENMNTEAFF. In nucleotides, the CDR3 is TGTGCCAGCAGTTTAAAGAAAAAGTGGGAGAACATGAACACTGAAGCTTTCTTT.

This rearrangement joins TRBV7-9 to TRBJ2-7; D might be TRBD2 (6 bases). V was clipped by 3 bases and J by 0 bases, with 15 bases between them. Germline V gene lookup returns CDR1 SEHNR and CDR2 FQNEAQ (reference sequence). The CDR3 is made up of 16 amino acids. The CDR3 DNA follows: TGTGCCAGCAGCTTTCGGGACTCTTACCTCTCCTACGAGCAGTACTTC. It encodes CASSFRDSYLSYEQYF.

The CDR3 spells CASSVGDRDRNEKLFF. The CDR3 bases are TGTGCCAGCAGCGTAGGGGACCGGGACAGAAATGAAAAACTGTTTTTT. This sequence joins TRBV9 and TRBJ1-4, with 7 bases lining up with TRBD1. There are 16 residues in the CDR3. With V trimmed by 0 bases and J by 5 bases, 7 bases remained unmatched. Germline CDR1 is SGDLS and CDR2 is YYNGEE.

V usage is TRBV5-1 and J usage is TRBJ1-2, with D perhaps TRBD1 (6 bases). Germline loops: CDR1 SGHRS, CDR2 YFSETQ. Trimming shortened V by 0 bases and J by 8 bases, and 11 bases separated the two germline ends. CDR3 length equals 13 residues. The CDR3 sequence is CASSLGRGRGYTF. The DNA of the CDR3 is TGCGCCAGCAGCTTGGGCAGGGGTCGCGGCTACACCTTC.

This clone was recorded once. The genes are TRBV19 and TRBJ2-3, with D possibly TRBD2 on 6 matching bases. Trimming left V 3 bases short and J 3 bases short, with 13 bases between. Germline V gene sequence: CDR1 LNHDA, CDR2 SQIVND (reference sequence). CDR3 length equals 15 residues. The CDR3, as DNA: TGTGCCAGTAGTATGATGCCCGGGGGTACAGATACGCAGTATTTT. This gives the protein CASSMMPGGTDTQYF. The variable domain in full, completed from reference TRBV19 and TRBJ2-3, reads DGGITQSPKYLFRKEGQNVTLSCEQNLNHDAMYWYRQDPGQGLRLIYYSQIVNDFQKGDIAEGYSVSREKKESFPLTVTSAQKNPTAFYLCASSMMPGGTDTQYFGPGTRLTVL.

The chain has TRBV18 and TRBJ2-2, with D possibly matching TRBD1 (6 bases). V gave up 3 bases and J gave up 1 base, with 6 bases separating them. Germline V gene data show CDR1 as KGHSH and CDR2 as LQKENI. The CDR3 contains 14 residues. CDR3 sequence: CASSPTGNTGELFF. DNA of the CDR3: TGTGCCAGCTCACCGACAGGGAACACCGGGGAGCTGTTTTTT.

The V gene is TRBV9, the J gene TRBJ2-3; D gene unclear. This CDR3 is 15 amino acids long. V dropped 0 bases and J dropped 0 bases, with 8 bases sitting between them. Germline CDR1 is SGDLS and CDR2 is YYNGEE. The DNA of the CDR3 is TGTGCCAGCAGCGTAGGAATCAGTAGCACAGATACGCAGTATTTT. It specifies CASSVGISSTDTQYF.

The CDR3 reads CASSFDRGINEKLFF. Here the CDR3 DNA reads TGTGCCAGTAGTTTCGACAGGGGAATTAATGAAAAACTGTTTTTT. The V and J genes are TRBV19 and TRBJ1-4; 8 nucleotides match TRBD1. Germline V gene sequence: CDR1 LNHDA, CDR2 SQIVND (reference sequence). This CDR3 contains 15 residues. Losses at the gene ends were 5 bases for V and 4 bases for J; bases not matched to a gene: 6.

This rearrangement joins TRBV5-1 to TRBJ1-2; 7 bases are a match to TRBD1. Germline CDR1 SGHRS, CDR2 YFSETQ. With 4 bases clipped from V and 8 bases from J, the junction kept 8 bases outside the gene matches. The CDR3 length is 13 residues. In DNA, the CDR3 is TGCGCCAGCAGCGGGGACAGCCAAGTGGGCTACACCTTC. Its protein product is CASSGDSQVGYTF.